Presented here are 30 T cell receptor beta chains from one specimen sequenced in a study of T cells in tumors after PD-1 blockade. Measured with immunoSEQ multiplex PCR; TCRdb has only the in-frame clones, and not every one. Of 12,000 or so clones in the sample, about 60% are singletons; the top ten hold around 15%. The material was tumor tissue, obtained before anti-PD-1 treatment. The receptors stem from a human donor with basal cell carcinoma.

The chain joins TRBV7-6 to TRBJ2-3; 10 nucleotides agree with TRBD2. The V segment lost 3 bases and the J segment 0 bases; nucleotides outside the gene matches: 12. The CDR3 covers 19 residues. Germline loops: CDR1 SGHVS, CDR2 FNYEAQ. CDR3 amino acids: CASSFYQLAGRSSTDTQYF. CDR3 bases: TGTGCCAGCAGCTTTTATCAACTAGCGGGACGATCTAGCACAGATACGCAGTATTTT. The entire variable domain, with the rest obtained from reference TRBV7-6 and TRBJ2-3, is as follows: GAGVSQSPRYKVTKRGQDVALRCDPISGHVSLYWYRQALGQGPEFLTYFNYEAQQDKSGLPNDRFSAERPEGSISTLTIQRTEQRDSAMYRCASSFYQLAGRSSTDTQYFGPGTRLTVL.

The V gene is TRBV7-9, the J gene TRBJ1-2, with D uncertain. Germline V gives CDR1 SEHNR, CDR2 FQNEAQ (reference sequence). The V and J ends lost 9 bases and 3 bases respectively, with 17 bases between them. The CDR3 has 14 amino acids. DNA of the CDR3: TGTGCCAGTCAGAAGGGCGGGAACGACTATGGCTACACCTTC. This translates into CASQKGGNDYGYTF.

The genes are TRBV7-8 and TRBJ2-3; TRBD2 matches at 10 bases. The CDR3 is 17 amino acids. V was pared by 1 base and J by 8 bases, with 12 bases of the junction left unmatched. The germline gives CDR1 SGHVS, CDR2 FQNEAQ. Here the CDR3 DNA reads TGTGCCAGCAGCTTAGGAGGGGGAGATCTAGCGGGGGTTACGCAGTATTTT. Translated, it gives CASSLGGGDLAGVTQYF.

The chain carries TRBV6-1 and TRBJ1-4, with a tentative D call TRBD1 (5 bases). This CDR3 comprises 14 residues. V lost 3 bases to trimming and J lost 4 bases, with 9 bases between them. The V gene's germline CDR1 is MNHNS and CDR2 SASEGT. The CDR3 nucleotides are TGTGCCAGCAGTGAGAGACAGTTTAATGAAAAACTGTTTTTT. Protein: CASSERQFNEKLFF.

The V call is TRBV7-9, the J call TRBJ1-1; D is undetermined. Germline loops: CDR1 SEHNR, CDR2 FQNEAQ (reference sequence). The CDR3 length is 14 residues. Deletions cut 5 bases from V and 4 bases from J, with 14 bases between. This chain's CDR3 is CASSLNSVGTEAFF. CDR3 sequence (DNA): TGTGCCAGCAGCCTTAATTCCGTGGGCACTGAAGCTTTCTTT.

This clone came up a few times. The chain is built from TRBV6-5 and TRBJ2-2; D is tentatively TRBD1 or TRBD2 (6 bases each). CDR3 length equals 14 residues. CDR1 MNHEY and CDR2 SVGAGI come from the germline V gene. The V gene lost 0 bases and the J gene lost 9 bases, with 11 bases spanning the gap. CDR3 protein: CASSYSRGARELFF. In nucleotides, the CDR3 is TGTGCCAGCAGTTACTCGAGGGGGGCCCGGGAGCTGTTTTTT.

This chain connects TRBV5-8 to TRBJ2-3, with TRBD2 matching over 8 bases. The CDR3 is 14 amino acids. The germline V gene has CDR1 SGHTS and CDR2 YDEGEE. Trimming removed 2 bases from V and 2 bases from J; junction bases left unmatched: 1. The CDR3 protein is CASSFGLATDTQYF. The CDR3 DNA follows: TGTGCCAGCAGCTTCGGACTAGCCACAGATACGCAGTATTTT.

The chain joins TRBV28 to TRBJ2-7; D remains unclear. CDR1 MDHEN and CDR2 SYDVKM come from the germline V gene. There are 15 residues in the CDR3. Trimming cost V 2 bases and J 3 bases, with 14 bases left between them. CDR3 loop: CASSLNLRCCYEQYF. The CDR3 DNA follows: TGTGCCAGCAGTTTAAATCTGAGGTGCTGCTACGAGCAGTACTTC.

This chain connects TRBV7-3 to TRBJ2-3; weak D call: TRBD1 (5 bases). The CDR3 contains 13 residues. Germline CDR1 SGHTA, CDR2 FQGTGA. Trimming took 3 bases from V and 6 from J, leaving 10 bases between them. CDR3 protein: CASSFGARDTQYF. In DNA form, the CDR3 reads TGTGCCAGCAGCTTTGGGGCCCGGGATACGCAGTATTTT.

The chain links TRBV9 to TRBJ2-2; D may be TRBD2 (5 bases). V was pared by 0 bases and J by 7 bases, with 10 bases between. The CDR3 is 14 residues long. Germline-derived CDR1 and CDR2 are SGDLS and YYNGEE. The CDR3 coding sequence is TGTGCCAGCAGCGTAGTCCCCGGAGGCGGGGAGCTGTTTTTT. This encodes CASSVVPGGGELFF.

The V and J genes are TRBV27 and TRBJ2-1; TRBD2 matches at 11 bases. With 4 bases clipped from V and 7 bases from J, the junction kept 6 bases outside the gene matches. The CDR3 sequence is 15 residues long. Germline CDR1 is MNHEY and CDR2 is SMNVEV (reference sequence). The CDR3 reads CASSSGLAGGNEQFF. CDR3 sequence (DNA): TGTGCCAGCAGTTCCGGCCTAGCGGGAGGAAATGAGCAGTTCTTC.

This sequence joins TRBV2 and TRBJ2-3; unclear D gene. The CDR3 spans 13 residues. V lost 8 bases, J lost 4 bases, and 13 bases lay in between. Germline CDR1 and CDR2: SNHLY and FYNNEI. Here the CDR3 DNA reads TGTGCCAGCTGCGGTTCCAGGTCAGATACGCAGTATTTT. Amino acids: CASCGSRSDTQYF.

This rearrangement joins TRBV9 to TRBJ2-7; D may correspond to TRBD1 or TRBD2 (5 bases each). Germline V gene sequence: CDR1 SGDLS, CDR2 YYNGEE. The CDR3 loop spans 15 amino acids. V was trimmed by 5 bases and J by 2 bases, leaving 17 bases between them. CDR3 in amino acids: CASSPDGTPTYEQYF. CDR3 bases: TGTGCCAGCAGTCCTGATGGGACGCCGACCTACGAGCAGTACTTC.

A remark on this clone: A read error may be the cause here, since a much bigger clone is one base away. This specimen includes other DNA sequences encoding the same CDR3. The V call is TRBV9, the J call TRBJ2-3, with 7 bases fitting TRBD2. Germline trimming cut 2 bases from V and 0 bases from J; bases unmatched to any gene: 6. The CDR3 spans 16 residues. Germline V gives CDR1 SGDLS, CDR2 YYNGEE. The CDR3 nucleotides read TGTGCCAGCAGCGTCAGGACTAGTGCAAGCACAGATACGCAGTATTTT. As protein: CASSVRTSASTDTQYF.

This clone turned up a few times. The chain links TRBV4-3 to TRBJ2-1; 8 bases are shared with TRBD1. In germline, CDR1 is LGHNA, CDR2 YSLEER. This CDR3 region has 14 residues. The V and J ends lost 2 bases and 8 bases, in that order; junction bases with no gene match: 5. The CDR3 here is CASSQRAGGDEQFF. The CDR3 nucleotides read TGCGCCAGCAGCCAAAGGGCAGGGGGCGATGAGCAGTTCTTC.

The chain joins TRBV30 to TRBJ2-3; TRBD1 agrees at 10 bases. Germline V gene lookup returns CDR1 GTSNPN and CDR2 SVGIG (reference sequence). J gave up 2 bases and V 1 base, and 3 bases lay outside the gene matches. There are 15 residues in the CDR3. Written as DNA, the CDR3 is TGTGCCTGGAGTGCGGGACAGGGGCTCACAGATACGCAGTATTTT. Its protein is CAWSAGQGLTDTQYF.

This chain links TRBV13 with TRBJ2-6, with D possibly called TRBD1 or TRBD2 (5 bases each). The CDR3 extends over 17 amino acids. Trimming cost V 5 bases and J 0 bases, with 14 bases left between them. Germline loops: CDR1 PRHDT, CDR2 FYEKMQ (reference sequence). This chain's CDR3 is CASSAGTGFSGANVLTF. CDR3 in DNA: TGTGCCAGCAGCGCTGGGACGGGCTTCTCTGGGGCCAACGTCCTGACTTTC.

The genes are TRBV2 and TRBJ2-7; the match to TRBD2 covers 7 bases. V lost 6 bases and J lost 2; bases outside the gene matches: 13. Germline V gene lookup returns CDR1 SNHLY and CDR2 FYNNEI. CDR3 length: 16 amino acids. CDR3 coding DNA: TGTGCCAGCAGCCTCCTCCCCCGGGGGGAGACCTACGAGCAGTACTTC. Amino acids: CASSLLPRGETYEQYF.

This clone came up a few times. V and J are TRBV7-2 and TRBJ2-1; 8 nucleotides line up with TRBD2. V trimming: 5 bases; J trimming: 0 bases; junction bases outside the gene matches: 3. CDR3 length equals 15 residues. Germline assignment: CDR1 SGHTA and CDR2 FQGNSA. DNA of the CDR3: TGTGCCAGCAGCCTGAGCGGGGGCTCCTACAATGAGCAGTTCTTC. Its protein product is CASSLSGGSYNEQFF.

This chain joins TRBV27 and TRBJ2-3; D gene uncertain. The germline V gene has CDR1 MNHEY and CDR2 SMNVEV (reference sequence). Deletions cut 1 base from V and 1 base from J, with 6 bases between. The CDR3 totals 14 residues. The CDR3: CASSLYDRTDTQYF. The DNA of the CDR3 is TGTGCCAGCAGTTTATACGACCGCACAGATACGCAGTATTTT.

V gene TRBV15 combines with J gene TRBJ2-7; D possibly uses TRBD1 or TRBD2 (6 bases each). Trimming pared 5 bases from V and 3 bases from J, leaving 11 bases between. Germline V gene lookup returns CDR1 LNHNV and CDR2 YYDKDF (reference sequence). CDR3 length: 13 amino acids. CDR3 loop: CATSWGRGYEQYF. In DNA form, the CDR3 reads TGTGCCACCAGCTGGGGGCGGGGCTACGAGCAGTACTTC.

The chain carries TRBV19 and TRBJ1-3; D is ambiguous. The germline V gene has CDR1 LNHDA and CDR2 SQIVND (reference sequence). V was trimmed by 5 bases and J by 4 bases, leaving 9 bases between them. CDR3 length equals 13 residues. The CDR3 loop reads CASSGRLGNTIYF. The CDR3 DNA follows: TGTGCCAGTAGTGGTCGTCTCGGAAACACCATATATTTT. Looking up the rest from reference TRBV19 and TRBJ1-3 gives the full variable domain: DGGITQSPKYLFRKEGQNVTLSCEQNLNHDAMYWYRQDPGQGLRLIYYSQIVNDFQKGDIAEGYSVSREKKESFPLTVTSAQKNPTAFYLCASSGRLGNTIYFGEGSWLTVV.

In this sample, this clone is medium-sized. This chain links TRBV10-2 with TRBJ2-3; a weak D match, TRBD2 (6 bases). V dropped 7 bases and J dropped 5 bases, with 34 bases sitting between them. The germline CDR1 and CDR2 sequences are WSHSY and SAAADI. The CDR3 runs 20 residues. This CDR3 is CASTLNTWFGTSQFRDTQYF. The CDR3 nucleotides read TGCGCCAGCACCCTGAATACGTGGTTCGGTACTAGCCAGTTTCGAGATACGCAGTATTTT.

The chain is built from TRBV7-8 and TRBJ2-1, with 12 positions matching TRBD2. Germline-derived CDR1 and CDR2 are SGHVS and FQNEAQ. The CDR3 totals 15 residues. Unmatched junction bases numbered 5, after V lost 4 bases and J lost 7 bases. The CDR3 loop reads CASSSLAGGPNEQFF. The CDR3 region has the DNA TGTGCCAGCAGCTCGCTAGCGGGGGGGCCGAATGAGCAGTTCTTC.

This clone is a singleton in its sample. The chain combines TRBV24-1 with TRBJ1-2, with D possibly matching TRBD1 (6 bases). CDR1 and CDR2 from the germline V gene are KGHDR and SFDVKD. The CDR3 extends over 14 amino acids. The V and J ends lost 5 bases and 4 bases respectively, with 13 bases between them. As DNA, the CDR3 is TGTGCCACCAGTGGGATCGGGACAACCTATGGCTACACCTTC. Protein sequence: CATSGIGTTYGYTF.

This clone appeared once. V and J are TRBV28 and TRBJ2-7; D not resolved. Deletions cut 5 bases from V and 4 bases from J, with 18 bases between. This CDR3 contains 15 residues. The germline V gene encodes CDR1 MDHEN and CDR2 SYDVKM. This CDR3 reads CASSDTRAVSYEQYF. CDR3 coding DNA: TGTGCCAGCAGTGATACAAGGGCCGTATCTTACGAGCAGTACTTC.

By share of the sample, this clone is medium-sized. Sequence at one end of the junction differs from germline and may be a read error. The chain joins TRBV7-9 to TRBJ1-2, with D uncertain. Germline-derived CDR1 and CDR2 are SEHNR and FQNEAQ (reference sequence). The CDR3 spans 15 residues. The CDR3 DNA reads TGTGCCAGCAGCCTAGCAGGAGACCCTAACTATGGCTACACCTTC. As protein: CASSLAGDPNYGYTF.

This clone showed up just a few times. The CDR3 nucleotides read TGTGCCAGCAGCTTTCCGGGGACCTCCTACGAGCAGTACTTC. This encodes CASSFPGTSYEQYF. This rearrangement joins TRBV7-9 to TRBJ2-7, with D perhaps matching TRBD1 or TRBD2 (5 bases each). The ends were cut back, 3 bases at V and 0 bases at J, with 9 bases in the middle. The CDR3 has 14 amino acids. CDR1 is SEHNR and CDR2 is FQNEAQ in the germline V gene (reference sequence).

This sequence joins TRBV2 and TRBJ2-5; D is unresolved. Trimming took off 7 bases at V and 4 bases at J, with 7 bases between the two ends. The CDR3 is made up of 11 amino acids. Germline CDR1 is SNHLY and CDR2 is FYNNEI. The CDR3 DNA is TGTGCCAGCACCGTACGAGAGACCCAGTACTTC. Protein: CASTVRETQYF.

V is TRBV10-2 and J is TRBJ1-5, with a tentative D call TRBD1 (6 bases). In germline, CDR1 is WSHSY, CDR2 SAAADI. The V end was cut by 3 bases, the J end by 7 bases, with 19 bases between. The CDR3 runs to 16 residues. This CDR3 is CASSDWAGEKGQPQHF. The CDR3 region has the DNA TGCGCCAGCAGTGATTGGGCAGGGGAGAAAGGACAGCCCCAGCATTTT.